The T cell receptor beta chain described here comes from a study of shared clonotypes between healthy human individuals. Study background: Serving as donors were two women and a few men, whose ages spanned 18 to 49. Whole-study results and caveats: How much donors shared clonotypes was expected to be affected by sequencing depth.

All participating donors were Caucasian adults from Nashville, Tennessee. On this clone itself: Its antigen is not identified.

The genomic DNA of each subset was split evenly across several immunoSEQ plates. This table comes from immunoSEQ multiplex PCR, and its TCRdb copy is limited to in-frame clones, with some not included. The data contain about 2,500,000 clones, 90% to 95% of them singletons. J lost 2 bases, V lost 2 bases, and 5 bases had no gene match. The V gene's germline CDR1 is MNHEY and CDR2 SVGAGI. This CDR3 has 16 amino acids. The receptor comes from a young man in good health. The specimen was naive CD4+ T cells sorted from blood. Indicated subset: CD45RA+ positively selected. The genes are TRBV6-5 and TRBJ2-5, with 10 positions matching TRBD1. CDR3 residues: CASSYRRDRGQETQYF. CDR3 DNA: TGTGCCAGCAGTTACCGCCGGGACAGGGGACAAGAGACCCAGTACTTC.